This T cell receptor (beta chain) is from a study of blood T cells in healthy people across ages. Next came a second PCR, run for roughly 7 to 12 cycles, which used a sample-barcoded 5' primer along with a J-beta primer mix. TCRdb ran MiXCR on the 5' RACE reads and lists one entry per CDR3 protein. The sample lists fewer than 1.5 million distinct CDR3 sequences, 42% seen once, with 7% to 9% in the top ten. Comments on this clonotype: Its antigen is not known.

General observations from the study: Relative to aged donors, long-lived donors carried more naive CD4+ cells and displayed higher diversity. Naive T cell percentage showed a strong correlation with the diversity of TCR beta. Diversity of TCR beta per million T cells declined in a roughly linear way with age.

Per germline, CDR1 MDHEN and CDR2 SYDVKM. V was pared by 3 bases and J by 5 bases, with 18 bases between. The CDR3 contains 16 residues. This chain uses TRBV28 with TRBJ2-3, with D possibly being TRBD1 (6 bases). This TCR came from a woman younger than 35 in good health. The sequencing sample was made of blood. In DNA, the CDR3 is TGTGCCAGCAGTTTTGATATAGCAGGGGCGGTAGATACGCAGTATTTT. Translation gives CASSFDIAGAVDTQYF.